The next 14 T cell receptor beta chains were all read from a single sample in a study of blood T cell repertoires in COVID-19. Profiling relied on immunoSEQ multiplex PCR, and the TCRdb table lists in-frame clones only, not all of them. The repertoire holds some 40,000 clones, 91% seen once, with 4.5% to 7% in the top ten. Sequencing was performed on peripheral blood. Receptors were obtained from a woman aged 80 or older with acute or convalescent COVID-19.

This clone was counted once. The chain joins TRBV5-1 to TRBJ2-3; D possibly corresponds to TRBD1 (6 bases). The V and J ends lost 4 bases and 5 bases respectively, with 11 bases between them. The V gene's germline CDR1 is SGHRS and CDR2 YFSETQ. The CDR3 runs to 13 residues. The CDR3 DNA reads TGCGCCAGCAGCATACAGGGCGTAGATACGCAGTATTTT. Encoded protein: CASSIQGVDTQYF.

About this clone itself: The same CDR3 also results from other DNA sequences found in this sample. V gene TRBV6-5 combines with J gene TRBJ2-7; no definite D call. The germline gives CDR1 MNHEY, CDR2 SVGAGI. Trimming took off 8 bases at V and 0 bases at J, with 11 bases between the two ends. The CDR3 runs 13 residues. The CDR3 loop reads CASSVVSSYEQYF. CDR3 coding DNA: TGTGCCAGCTCGGTGGTGAGCTCCTACGAGCAGTACTTC.

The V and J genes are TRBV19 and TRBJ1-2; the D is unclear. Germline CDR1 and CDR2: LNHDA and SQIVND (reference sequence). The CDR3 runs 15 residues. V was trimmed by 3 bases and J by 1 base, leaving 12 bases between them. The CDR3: CASSMTGRINYGYTF. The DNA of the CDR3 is TGTGCCAGTAGTATGACCGGGAGAATTAACTATGGCTACACCTTC.

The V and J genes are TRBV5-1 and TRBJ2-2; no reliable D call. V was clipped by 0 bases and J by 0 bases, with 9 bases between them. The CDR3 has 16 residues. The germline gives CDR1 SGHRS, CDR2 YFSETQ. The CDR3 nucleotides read TGCGCCAGCAGCTTGGATAGCTTGACGAACACCGGGGAGCTGTTTTTT. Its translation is CASSLDSLTNTGELFF.

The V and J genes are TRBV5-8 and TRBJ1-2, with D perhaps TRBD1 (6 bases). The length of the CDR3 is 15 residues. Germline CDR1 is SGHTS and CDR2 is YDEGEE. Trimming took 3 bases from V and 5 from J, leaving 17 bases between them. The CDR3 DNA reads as TGTGCCAGCAGCTCCCGGGGGGCGGCTAGATATGGCTACACCTTC. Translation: CASSSRGAARYGYTF.

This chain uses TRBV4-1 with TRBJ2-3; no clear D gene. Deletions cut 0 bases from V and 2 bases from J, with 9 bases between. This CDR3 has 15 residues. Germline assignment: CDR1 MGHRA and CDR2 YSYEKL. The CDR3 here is CASSQDLQFTDTQYF. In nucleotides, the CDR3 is TGCGCCAGCAGCCAAGATTTACAGTTCACAGATACGCAGTATTTT.

Here the CDR3 reads CASSANRAYGPQHF. The CDR3 coding sequence is TGCGCCAGCAGTGCGAACAGGGCTTATGGGCCCCAGCATTTT. The rearrangement links TRBV10-1 to TRBJ1-5, with D perhaps matching TRBD1 (6 bases). The CDR3 runs 14 residues. V was shortened by 4 bases and J by 9 bases, with 16 bases between the two germline ends. CDR1 and CDR2 from the germline V gene are WNHNN and SYGVQD (reference sequence).

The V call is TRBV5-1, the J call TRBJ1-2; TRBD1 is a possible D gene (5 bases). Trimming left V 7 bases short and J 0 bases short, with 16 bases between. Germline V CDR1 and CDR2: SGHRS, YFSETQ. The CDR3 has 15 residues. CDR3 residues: CASDGGTSSNYGYTF. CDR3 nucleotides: TGCGCCAGCGACGGGGGGACTTCCTCTAACTATGGCTACACCTTC.

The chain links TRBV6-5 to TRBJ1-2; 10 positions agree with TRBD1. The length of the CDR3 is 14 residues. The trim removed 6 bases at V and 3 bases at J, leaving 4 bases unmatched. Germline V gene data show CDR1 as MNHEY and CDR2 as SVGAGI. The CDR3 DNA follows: TGTGCCAGCAGCCTGGGACAGGGGTACTATGGCTACACCTTC. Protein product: CASSLGQGYYGYTF.

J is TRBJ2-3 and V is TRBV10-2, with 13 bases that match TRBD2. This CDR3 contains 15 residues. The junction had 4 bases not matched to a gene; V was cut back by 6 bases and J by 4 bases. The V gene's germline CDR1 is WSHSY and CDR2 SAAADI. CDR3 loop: CASRRLAGGADTQYF. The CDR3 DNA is TGCGCCAGCAGGAGACTAGCGGGGGGAGCAGATACGCAGTATTTT.

The CDR3 DNA is TGTGCCAGCAGCTTAGGTGCAGGGGGCGGCAATCAGCCCCAGCATTTT. This translates into CASSLGAGGGNQPQHF. The V call is TRBV7-9, the J call TRBJ1-5, with TRBD1 matching 8 bases. The CDR3 consists of 16 residues. Germline V gene data show CDR1 as SEHNR and CDR2 as FQNEAQ (reference sequence). The V gene end was trimmed by 1 base and the J gene end by 2 bases; junction bases not matched to a gene: 4. Full variable domain (rest looked up from reference TRBV7-9 and TRBJ1-5): DTGVSQNPRHKITKRGQNVTFRCDPISEHNRLYWYRQTLGQGPEFLTYFQNEAQLEKSRLLSDRFSAERPKGSFSTLEIQRTEQGDSAMYLCASSLGAGGGNQPQHFGDGTRLSIL.

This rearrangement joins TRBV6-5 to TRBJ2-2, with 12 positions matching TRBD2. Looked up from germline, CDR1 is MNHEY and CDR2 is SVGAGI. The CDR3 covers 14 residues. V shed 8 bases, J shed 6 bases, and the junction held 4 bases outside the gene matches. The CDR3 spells CASAWTSGAGELFF. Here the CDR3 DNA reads TGTGCCAGCGCCTGGACTAGCGGGGCCGGGGAGCTGTTTTTT.

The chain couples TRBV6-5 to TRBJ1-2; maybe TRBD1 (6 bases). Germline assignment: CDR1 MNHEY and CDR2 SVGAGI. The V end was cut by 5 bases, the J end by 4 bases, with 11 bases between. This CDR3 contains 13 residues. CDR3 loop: CASSHREGYGYTF. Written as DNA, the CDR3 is TGTGCCAGCAGTCACAGGGAGGGCTATGGCTACACCTTC.

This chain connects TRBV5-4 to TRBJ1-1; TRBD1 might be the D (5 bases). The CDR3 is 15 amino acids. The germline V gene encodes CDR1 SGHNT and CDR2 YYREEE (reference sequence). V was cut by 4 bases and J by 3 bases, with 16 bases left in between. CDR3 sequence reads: CASSPKGGGDTEAFF. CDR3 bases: TGTGCCAGCAGCCCCAAAGGTGGGGGGGACACTGAAGCTTTCTTT. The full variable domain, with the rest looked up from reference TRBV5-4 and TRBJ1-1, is ETGVTQSPTHLIKTRGQQVTLRCSSQSGHNTVSWYQQALGQGPQFIFQYYREEENGRGNFPPRFSGLQFPNYSSELNVNALELDDSALYLCASSPKGGGDTEAFFGQGTRLTVV.